This T cell receptor (beta chain) derives from a study of CD8 T cells in Susac syndrome. Trimming removed 4 bases at V and 5 bases at J, with 14 bases between. CDR1 SQVTM and CDR2 ANQGSEA come from the germline V gene. The CDR3 is 13 amino acids. A quantity of roughly 0.5 to 1 ug RNA underwent reverse transcription using random hexamers. Each CDR3 protein is one row after TCRdb ran MiXCR on the immunoSEQ multiplex PCR reads. Of about 120,000 distinct CDR3 sequences listed, 80% to 95% are singletons. This chain connects TRBV29-1 to TRBJ1-1, with D unresolved. The TCR was taken from a human donor in good health. Sequencing was performed on CD8+ T cells from PBMCs. The CDR3 nucleotides are TGCAGCGTTGTCCCCGCAGTGAGGACTGAAGCTTTCTTT. Protein product: CSVVPAVRTEAFF.